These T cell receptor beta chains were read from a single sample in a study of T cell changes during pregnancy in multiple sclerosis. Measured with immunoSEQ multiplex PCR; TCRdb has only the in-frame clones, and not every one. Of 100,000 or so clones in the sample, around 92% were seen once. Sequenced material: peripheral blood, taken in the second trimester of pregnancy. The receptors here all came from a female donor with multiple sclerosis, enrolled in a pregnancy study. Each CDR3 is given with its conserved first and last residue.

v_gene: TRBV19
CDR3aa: CASSGVGAPGYTF

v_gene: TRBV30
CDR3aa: CAWTSDSYEQYF

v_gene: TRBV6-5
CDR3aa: CASSYPPGQGAGELFF

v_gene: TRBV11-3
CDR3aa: CASSPAMSGELFF

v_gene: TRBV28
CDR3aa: CASRLTGFGYTF

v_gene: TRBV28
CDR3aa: CASSFAGPRTNEQFF

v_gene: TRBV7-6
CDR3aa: CASSLEAGGVQETQYF

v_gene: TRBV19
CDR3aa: CASAPRGQGYNEQFF

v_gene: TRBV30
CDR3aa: CAWSVTSGIYNEQFF

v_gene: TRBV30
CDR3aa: CAWSGGLANYNEQFF

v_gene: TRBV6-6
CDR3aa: CASSSHASGTGETQYF

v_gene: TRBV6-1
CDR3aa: CASSAEQVYGYTF

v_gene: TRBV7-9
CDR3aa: CASSRVGADTQYF

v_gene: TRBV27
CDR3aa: CASSLTASYEQYF

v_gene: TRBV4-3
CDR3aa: CASSTGYGSYEQYF

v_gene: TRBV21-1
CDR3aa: CASSILSRAFLNTEAFF

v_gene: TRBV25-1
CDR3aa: CASSSNYRDRGQETQYF

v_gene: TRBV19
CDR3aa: CASSSYRGQPQHF

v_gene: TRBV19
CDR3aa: CASSVQGAGAFF

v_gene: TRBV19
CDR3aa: CASRGALNTGELFF

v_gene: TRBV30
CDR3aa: CAWSVQTGDYGYTF

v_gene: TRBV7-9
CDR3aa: CASSLNRGYQETQYF

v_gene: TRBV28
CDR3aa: CASSSLFLAGETYEQYF

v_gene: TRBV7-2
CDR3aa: CASSWTGANYGYTF

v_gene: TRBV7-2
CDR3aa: CASSGTSGSREQYF

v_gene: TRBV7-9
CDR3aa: CASSTGGSF

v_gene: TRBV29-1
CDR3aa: CSVGEGQGTYSYEQYF

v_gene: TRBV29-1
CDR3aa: CSVGGQQSSYEQYF

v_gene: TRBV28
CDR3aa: CASSTRRQSSYNEQFF